These 2 T cell receptor beta chains were sequenced from one sample in a study of shared clonotypes between healthy human individuals. Profiling relied on immunoSEQ multiplex PCR, and the TCRdb table lists in-frame clones only, not all of them. Of hundreds of thousands of clones listed, around 78% are singletons. The sequenced sample was PBMCs. These receptors came from a woman between 35 and 50 years old in good health. Some clones in this sample may be carry-over from other donors' samples.

CDR3 sequence (DNA): TGTGCCAGCAGTGAAGTTGAGCACCTCTTTTACAATGAGCAGTTCTTC. Translation gives CASSEVEHLFYNEQFF. The genes are TRBV2 and TRBJ2-1; D is ambiguous. The ends were cut back, 1 base at V and 4 bases at J, with 14 bases in the middle. Germline loops: CDR1 SNHLY, CDR2 FYNNEI. This CDR3 is built from 16 residues.

The chain combines TRBV5-4 with TRBJ1-2; no reliable D call. The V end was cut by 3 bases, the J end by 4 bases, with 19 bases between. This CDR3 region has 16 residues. CDR1 and CDR2 from the germline V gene are SGHNT and YYREEE (reference sequence). CDR3 loop: CASSSPGSPPSYGYTF. The CDR3 coding sequence is TGTGCCAGCAGCTCCCCCGGGTCCCCTCCCAGCTATGGCTACACCTTC.